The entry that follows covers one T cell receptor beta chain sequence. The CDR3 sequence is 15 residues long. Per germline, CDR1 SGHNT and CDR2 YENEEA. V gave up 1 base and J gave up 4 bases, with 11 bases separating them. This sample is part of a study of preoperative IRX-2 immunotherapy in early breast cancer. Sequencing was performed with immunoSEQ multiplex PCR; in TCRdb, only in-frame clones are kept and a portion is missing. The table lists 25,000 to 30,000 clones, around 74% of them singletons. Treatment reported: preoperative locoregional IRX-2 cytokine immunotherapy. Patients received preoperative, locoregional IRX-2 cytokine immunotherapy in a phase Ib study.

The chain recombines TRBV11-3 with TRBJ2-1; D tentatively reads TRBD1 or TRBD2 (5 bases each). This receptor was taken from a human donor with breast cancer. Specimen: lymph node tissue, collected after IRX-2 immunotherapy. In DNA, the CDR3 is TGTGCCAGCAGCTTAGTGGGGACGGGTTACAATGAGCAGTTCTTC. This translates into CASSLVGTGYNEQFF.